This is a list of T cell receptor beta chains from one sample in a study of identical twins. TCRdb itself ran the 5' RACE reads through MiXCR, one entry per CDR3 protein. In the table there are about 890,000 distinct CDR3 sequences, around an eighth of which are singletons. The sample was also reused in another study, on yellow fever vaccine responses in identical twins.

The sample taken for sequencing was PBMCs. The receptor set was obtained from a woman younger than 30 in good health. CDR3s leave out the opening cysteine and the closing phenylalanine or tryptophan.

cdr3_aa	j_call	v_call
SARDRNEQF	TRBJ2-1	TRBV20-1
ATGLGDGINNEQF	TRBJ2-1	TRBV12-5
ASSRTSGSDTGELF	TRBJ2-2	TRBV18
ASSIVSENTEAF	TRBJ1-1	TRBV19
ASTDRNEQF	TRBJ2-1	TRBV12-3/TRBV12-4
ASSSRETGSGNIQY	TRBJ2-4	TRBV28
ASSRTGFAPQETQY	TRBJ2-5	TRBV7-7
ASKPGQGSSPLH	TRBJ1-6	TRBV6-1
ASSFSTGLSGGKTQY	TRBJ2-5	TRBV5-1
ASSPGLALGEQF	TRBJ2-1	TRBV7-2
ASSVTGGSDNEQF	TRBJ2-1	TRBV5-1
ASSSAGTSYTDTQY	TRBJ2-3	TRBV28
ASSQWGQGAPYNEQF	TRBJ2-1	TRBV14
SAPSLAGGLNEQF	TRBJ2-1	TRBV20-1
ASSQERRDTEAF	TRBJ1-1	TRBV3-1
ASSQGHVSYEQY	TRBJ2-7	TRBV5-6
ASSLSPNGGNIQY	TRBJ2-4	TRBV27
ASSQDAGLAYYEQY	TRBJ2-7	TRBV14
ASSPGPTGVYMGTQY	TRBJ2-5	TRBV28
ASSPPRAYEQY	TRBJ2-7	TRBV12-3/TRBV12-4
ASSHRRSSNQETQY	TRBJ2-5	TRBV5-1
ASSLLGPGTMNTEAF	TRBJ1-1	TRBV27
AICRKQLASLGNEQF	TRBJ2-1	TRBV12-3/TRBV12-4
SARDRTQGSPEQF	TRBJ2-1	TRBV20-1
ASSDSGQETQY	TRBJ2-5	TRBV10-1
ASAPGTSAIQGSDTQY	TRBJ2-3	TRBV19
ASSRTWGRF	TRBJ2-1	TRBV28
ASSQERRNTEAF	TRBJ1-1	TRBV3-1
ASSSATGKIGEKLF	TRBJ1-4	TRBV5-1
ASSPGVSTEAF	TRBJ1-1	TRBV27
ASSPSDRGHSPLH	TRBJ1-6	TRBV12-3/TRBV12-4
ASSEGSSYNEQF	TRBJ2-1	TRBV2
ASTPRRLAGNEQF	TRBJ2-1	TRBV12-3/TRBV12-4
ASSSTGEHYNEQF	TRBJ2-1	TRBV5-1
ASSLQTGGVDEQY	TRBJ2-7	TRBV5-1
ASSLGPRTEAF	TRBJ1-1	TRBV12-3/TRBV12-4
ATSDPRDSKEFT	TRBJ1-2	TRBV24-1
ATSRDLYSTEAF	TRBJ1-1	TRBV15
AISERTVEGYGYT	TRBJ1-2	TRBV10-3
ASRPAAAGEQF	TRBJ2-1	TRBV12-3/TRBV12-4
ASSYLPAGTTNEKLF	TRBJ1-4	TRBV6-5
ATSRDLGPNNEQF	TRBJ2-1	TRBV15
ASSNPVVGQGRPF	TRBJ1-1	TRBV12-3/TRBV12-4
ASSHRGLAGGPNEQF	TRBJ2-1	TRBV28
ASSPGLAGKLYEQY	TRBJ2-7	TRBV13
SARDSETASPLH	TRBJ1-6	TRBV20-1
AICGARHRRGGYNEQF	TRBJ2-1	TRBV2
ASSPEGGSSYNEQF	TRBJ2-1	TRBV12-3/TRBV12-4
ASSFGGAGFN	TRBJ2-7	TRBV12-3/TRBV12-4
ASSLARGTVDTGELF	TRBJ2-2	TRBV7-9
ASGLGVGNQPQH	TRBJ1-5	TRBV12-5
ASGTSEQF	TRBJ2-1	TRBV2
ASSFRPAREQF	TRBJ2-1	TRBV12-3/TRBV12-4
SARDGRGSYEQY	TRBJ2-7	TRBV20-1